This T cell receptor (beta chain) was sequenced for a study of tumor-infiltrating lymphocytes in localized non-small cell lung cancer. In the study overall: Patients included smokers and never-smokers with various histologies, some sampled after neoadjuvant chemotherapy.

Study results and limitations: Not all patients were TCR sequenced, owing to tissue quantity. Compared with uninvolved lung, tumors showed higher T cell infiltration by TCRbeta sequencing.

A remark on this clone: Its antigen is not known.

Only in-frame clones appear in the TCRdb table, and some are missing; sequencing was by immunoSEQ multiplex PCR. The data show around 13,000 clones, 70% to 90% seen once. V was trimmed by 5 bases and J by 4 bases, leaving 12 bases between them. The CDR3 contains 13 residues. CDR1 and CDR2 (germline): SQVTM, ANQGSEA. The TCR was taken from a human donor with non-small cell lung cancer. Sequenced input: uninvolved lung tissue not adjacent to the tumor. This chain uses TRBV29-1 with TRBJ1-3, with TRBD1 as a possible D gene (6 bases). The CDR3 is CSVQGPGGNTIYF. CDR3 DNA: TGCAGCGTTCAGGGGCCAGGGGGAAACACCATATATTTT.